The 7 T cell receptor beta chains below all came from one sample that was sequenced in a study of identical twins. TCRdb passed the 5' RACE reads through MiXCR, listing each CDR3 protein once. The profile shows fewer than 900,000 distinct CDR3 sequences, about 20% of them singletons. These data are also associated with another study on T cells expressing NK-cell markers.

What was sequenced was PBMCs. These receptor sequences come from a woman between 18 and 29 years old in good health.

The chain has TRBV7-9 and TRBJ2-7; D assignment may be TRBD1 or TRBD2 (5 bases each). The germline CDR1 and CDR2 sequences are SEHNR and FQNEAQ (reference sequence). This CDR3 has 15 residues. The V gene lost 5 bases and the J gene lost 1 base, with 15 bases spanning the gap. Here the CDR3 reads CASSLGRPLSYEQYF. The CDR3 nucleotides read TGTGCCAGCAGCCTGGGACGGCCCCTTTCCTACGAGCAGTACTTC.

This clonotype was counted ten times or more. This sequence joins TRBV27 and TRBJ2-1, with D possibly being TRBD1 (6 bases). Germline V CDR1 and CDR2: MNHEY, SMNVEV (reference sequence). CDR3 length: 14 amino acids. V was cut by 8 bases and J by 0 bases, with 11 bases left in between. This chain's CDR3 is CASRTGSSYNEQFF. CDR3 nucleotide sequence: TGTGCCAGCCGAACAGGGAGCTCCTACAATGAGCAGTTCTTC.

The CDR3 DNA reads as TGTGCCAGCAGCCAAGGTACGGCGGGGTCTCCTTTCTTT. It encodes CASSQGTAGSPFF. V is TRBV3-1 and J is TRBJ1-1; no reliable D call. The V end lost 1 base, the J end lost 12 bases, and 15 bases lay between the germline ends. Germline assignment: CDR1 LGHDT and CDR2 YNNKEL (reference sequence). This CDR3 spans 13 amino acids. The full variable domain, in which reference TRBV3-1 and TRBJ1-1 provide the parts outside the CDR3, is DTAVSQTPKYLVTQMGNDKSIKCEQNLGHDTMYWYKQDSKKFLKIMFSYNNKELIINETVPNRFSPKSPDKAHLNLHINSLELGDSAVYFCASSQGTAGSPFFGQGTRLTVV.

The V call is TRBV12-3 or TRBV12-4, the J call TRBJ2-6; D is uncertain. The CDR3 runs 16 residues. V was clipped by 6 bases and J by 4 bases, with 16 bases between them. DNA of the CDR3: TGTGCCAGCAGGACACCCGGAAGGTACGGGGCCAACGTCCTGACTTTC. Translated: CASRTPGRYGANVLTF.

This clonotype was seen many times. This sequence joins TRBV5-6 and TRBJ2-1, with 9 bases that match TRBD2. V trimming: 1 base; J trimming: 8 bases; junction bases outside the gene matches: 7. The CDR3 is 15 residues long. Germline V CDR1 and CDR2: SGHDT, YYEEEE. The CDR3 DNA follows: TGTGCCAGCAGCTTGCGGCTAGCGGGAAACGATGAGCAGTTCTTC. Translation: CASSLRLAGNDEQFF.

The table lists this clonotype with a few counts. The rearrangement links TRBV20-1 to TRBJ2-5, with D unclear. Germline V gives CDR1 DFQATT, CDR2 SNEGSKA (reference sequence). Trimming stripped 3 bases from V and 4 bases from J, with 12 bases between. The CDR3 runs to 13 residues. CDR3 sequence reads: CSASRTARETQYF. In DNA, the CDR3 is TGCAGTGCTAGCCGGACGGCAAGAGAGACCCAGTACTTC.

The chain joins TRBV7-2 to TRBJ2-3; 8 bases fit TRBD2. Germline-derived CDR1 and CDR2 are SGHTA and FQGNSA. CDR3 length: 16 amino acids. V lost 3 bases, J lost 3 bases, and 8 bases stayed unmatched. In DNA, the CDR3 is TGTGCCAGCAGCTTTCATCTTAGCGGGATAACAGATACGCAGTATTTT. Encoded protein: CASSFHLSGITDTQYF.